The 20 T cell receptor beta chains in this list originate from one sample, sequenced in a study of vaccination effects on CD4 cells after COVID-19. These receptors are not linked to any known antigen. Measured with immunoSEQ multiplex PCR; TCRdb has only the in-frame clones, and not every one. The data show about 22,000 clones, around 70% seen once. Before sequencing took place, the ViraFEST assay used viral peptide pools to expand antigen-specific CD4+ T cells. After roughly 10 days in culture, the CD4+ T cells were isolated. Sequencing used CD4+ T cells from PBMCs cultured with HCoV-229E spike peptides, obtained before COVID-19 vaccination. These receptor sequences come from a human donor who received a COVID-19 vaccine.

This sequence joins TRBV5-1 and TRBJ2-2; possible D gene TRBD2, 6 bases. V lost 1 base and J 0 bases, leaving 10 bases between the germline ends. The length of the CDR3 is 16 residues. Germline V gene lookup returns CDR1 SGHRS and CDR2 YFSETQ. The CDR3 region is CASSLLPGANTGELFF. The CDR3 bases are TGCGCCAGCAGCTTGTTGCCGGGAGCGAACACCGGGGAGCTGTTTTTT.

V gene TRBV15 combines with J gene TRBJ1-3; no definite D call. Germline V gene data show CDR1 as LNHNV and CDR2 as YYDKDF (reference sequence). CDR3 length: 16 amino acids. The ends were cut back, 0 bases at V and 6 bases at J, with 15 bases in the middle. This CDR3 is CATSRDRSEGLNTIYF. In nucleotides, the CDR3 is TGTGCCACCAGCAGAGATAGAAGCGAAGGTTTAAACACCATATATTTT.

This chain joins TRBV2 and TRBJ2-1; 7 nucleotides line up with TRBD2. Trimming cost V 4 bases and J 8 bases; bases outside gene matches: 5. Germline V gene data show CDR1 as SNHLY and CDR2 as FYNNEI. There are 13 residues in the CDR3. CDR3 nucleotide sequence: TGTGCCAGCAGTGGGGAGACTAGCTATGAGCAGTTCTTC. Translated, it gives CASSGETSYEQFF.

This clone showed up just once. The chain combines TRBV7-9 with TRBJ2-1; D possibly corresponds to TRBD2 (6 bases). Between the trimmed V and J ends, which lost 5 bases and 9 bases, there was a span of 14 bases. The CDR3 is made up of 13 amino acids. Per germline, CDR1 SEHNR and CDR2 FQNEAQ (reference sequence). In DNA, the CDR3 is TGTGCCAGCAGCACACTCGGAGGGCTTGAGCAGTTCTTC. Translating it yields CASSTLGGLEQFF.

V usage is TRBV19 and J usage is TRBJ2-1; 10 nucleotides align to TRBD2. Germline-derived CDR1 and CDR2 are LNHDA and SQIVND (reference sequence). J gave up 7 bases and V 2 bases, and 17 bases lay outside the gene matches. The CDR3 covers 19 residues. The CDR3: CASSIRVFGLAGVMNEQFF. The DNA for the CDR3 is TGTGCCAGTAGTATACGGGTATTTGGCCTAGCGGGAGTTATGAATGAGCAGTTCTTC.

This clone was counted only a few times. The genes are TRBV20-1 and TRBJ1-2; D is unresolved. The germline V and J ends were trimmed by 6 bases and 2 bases, with 7 bases remaining between them. CDR3 length: 11 amino acids. Per germline, CDR1 DFQATT and CDR2 SNEGSKA (reference sequence). The CDR3 loop is CSAGGNYGYTF. The CDR3, as DNA: TGCAGTGCGGGAGGAAACTATGGCTACACCTTC.

This sequence joins TRBV29-1 and TRBJ1-1; 7 bases agree with TRBD1. The CDR3 totals 13 residues. The V gene end was trimmed by 4 bases and the J gene end by 3 bases; junction bases not matched to a gene: 5. CDR1 is SQVTM and CDR2 is ANQGSEA in the germline V gene. CDR3: CSVVKGADTEAFF. CDR3 DNA sequence: TGCAGCGTTGTCAAGGGGGCGGACACTGAAGCTTTCTTT.

The chain employs TRBV27 and TRBJ1-1; a weak D match, TRBD1 (5 bases). This CDR3 has 13 amino acids. V lost 8 bases and J lost 6, with 16 bases in between. Germline V gene sequence: CDR1 MNHEY, CDR2 SMNVEV (reference sequence). CDR3 DNA: TGTGCCAGCGGGTCGACAGCCATATCTGAAGCTTTCTTT. This translates into CASGSTAISEAFF.

The chain recombines TRBV25-1 with TRBJ1-2; D gene ambiguous. Trimming stripped 5 bases from V and 5 bases from J, with 9 bases between. The CDR3 contains 12 residues. The germline V gene has CDR1 MGHDK and CDR2 SYGVNS. The CDR3 bases are TGTGCCAGCAGTCGAGGGTCGTATGGCTACACCTTC. This codes for CASSRGSYGYTF.

The chain links TRBV7-9 to TRBJ1-2, with D possibly matching TRBD1 (5 bases). The CDR3 has 15 amino acids. Per the germline V gene, CDR1 is SEHNR and CDR2 is FQNEAQ (reference sequence). Trimming stripped 1 base from V and 7 bases from J, with 16 bases between. The CDR3 DNA reads as TGTGCCAGCAGCTTAGGGGTGTCGGGGGGGTTTGGCTACACCTTC. Protein product: CASSLGVSGGFGYTF.

The chain carries TRBV19 and TRBJ1-1, with TRBD1 identical over 9 bases. The CDR3 runs 14 residues. CDR1 is LNHDA, CDR2 SQIVND, per germline (reference sequence). V gave up 9 bases and J gave up 4 bases; unmatched junction bases: 9. The chain's CDR3 is CASLPTGQGTEAFF. The CDR3 DNA follows: TGTGCCAGCCTTCCCACGGGACAGGGCACTGAAGCTTTCTTT.

The chain is built from TRBV18 and TRBJ2-5, with D hard to call. The germline CDR1 and CDR2 sequences are KGHSH and LQKENI. Trimming removed 4 bases from V and 0 bases from J, with 6 bases in between. This CDR3 comprises 13 residues. In DNA form, the CDR3 reads TGTGCCAGCTCACATGGACACCAAGAGACCCAGTACTTC. It codes for CASSHGHQETQYF.

CDR3 in amino acids: CASSLTVDDTQYF. The CDR3 region has the DNA TGTGCCAGCAGCTTGACGGTTGACGATACGCAGTATTTT. V and J are TRBV12-3 or TRBV12-4 and TRBJ2-3; D not certain. The CDR3 is 13 amino acids. Trimming removed 6 bases from V and 6 bases from J, with 13 bases in between.

A single count supports this clone. This chain joins TRBV6-1 and TRBJ2-3; TRBD2 matches at 9 bases. The CDR3 has 17 amino acids. Looked up from germline, CDR1 is MNHNS and CDR2 is SASEGT. The V segment lost 3 bases and the J segment 5 bases; nucleotides outside the gene matches: 12. CDR3 residues: CASSDRIVAGGKDTQYF. The CDR3, as DNA: TGTGCCAGCAGTGACCGTATCGTCGCGGGGGGGAAAGATACGCAGTATTTT.

The chain joins TRBV19 to TRBJ2-1; maybe TRBD2 (5 bases). Germline CDR1 reads LNHDA; CDR2 reads SQIVND (reference sequence). The CDR3 totals 15 residues. V was cut by 3 bases and J by 0 bases, with 9 bases left in between. Here the CDR3 DNA reads TGTGCCAGTAGTATTTCCGGGGACTCCTACAATGAGCAGTTCTTC. As protein: CASSISGDSYNEQFF.

The chain employs TRBV6-5 and TRBJ1-4; D possibly corresponds to TRBD1 (6 bases). V gave up 6 bases and J gave up 3 bases, with 11 bases separating them. The CDR3 sequence is 14 residues long. CDR1 MNHEY and CDR2 SVGAGI come from the germline V gene. CDR3 nucleotides: TGTGCCAGCAGACCGGGACACTCTAATGAAAAACTGTTTTTT. Its translation is CASRPGHSNEKLFF.

The table lists this clone with a few counts. V is TRBV5-1 and J is TRBJ1-6; D not certain. V was cut by 0 bases and J by 6 bases, with 25 bases left in between. The CDR3 is 20 amino acids. CDR1 is SGHRS and CDR2 is YFSETQ in the germline V gene. This chain's CDR3 is CASSLGAGFQAGVGNSPLHF. The DNA of the CDR3 is TGCGCCAGCAGCTTGGGGGCCGGGTTCCAGGCTGGGGTAGGTAATTCACCCCTCCACTTT.

This clone was detected a few times. V and J are TRBV24-1 and TRBJ2-2; 9 bases map to TRBD2. The CDR3 has 16 amino acids. The germline V gene has CDR1 KGHDR and CDR2 SFDVKD. V was clipped by 4 bases and J by 2 bases; unmatched bases: 4. In nucleotides, the CDR3 is TGTGCCACCAGTGAGCCGGGACTAGCAAACACCGGGGAGCTGTTTTTT. Residues: CATSEPGLANTGELFF.

The chain joins TRBV6-4 to TRBJ2-7; 9 nucleotides match TRBD2. The germline CDR1 and CDR2 sequences are MRHNA and SNTAGT. The CDR3 has 14 residues. With 9 bases clipped from V and 2 bases from J, the junction kept 8 bases outside the gene matches. This CDR3 reads CARTRGGRAYEQYF. CDR3 nucleotides: TGTGCCAGGACTCGAGGCGGGAGGGCCTACGAGCAGTACTTC.

This clone has only one observation. The chain couples TRBV5-1 to TRBJ2-5; D could derive from TRBD1 or TRBD2 (5 bases each). V was clipped by 4 bases and J by 5 bases, with 15 bases between them. Germline CDR1 SGHRS, CDR2 YFSETQ. The CDR3 runs to 14 residues. CDR3 sequence: CASSGDGGRETQYF. The CDR3 region has the DNA TGCGCCAGCAGCGGGGACGGCGGGCGGGAGACCCAGTACTTC.